This TCR beta chain was retrieved from a study of T-cell reconstitution after alpha-beta-depleted transplantation in children. Study outcomes and limitations: Reportedly, only several hundred clones from non-depleted graft cells drove alpha-beta T-cell counts at about two months. By one year post-transplant, T-cell counts and diversity largely arose from T cells that were newly produced. Recipient T cells and thymic progenitors that survived were the source of the high TCRbeta diversity seen at day 60 in some patients.

Preparation of the TCRbeta library was carried out with unique molecular identifiers. Using its own MiXCR run on the PCR reads, TCRdb lists one record per CDR3 protein. The table lists hundreds of thousands of distinct CDR3 sequences, 10% to 15% of them singletons. In the case of this clonotype: Its antigen is not identified.

The CDR3 is 13 amino acids. V was cut by 2 bases and J by 8 bases, with 11 bases left in between. The germline V gene has CDR1 SGHRS and CDR2 YFSETQ. The genes are TRBV5-1 and TRBJ2-1; D not resolved. Specimen: PBMCs, mostly from graft donor cells, collected 360 days after TCRalphabeta/CD19-depleted stem cell transplant. The sequence derives from a male patient younger than 18 who had a stem cell transplant for acute myeloid leukemia, so the T cells may come from the graft donor. As DNA, the CDR3 is TGCGCCAGCAGCTTCCTGTTCGGGTATGAGCAGTTCTTC. Amino acids: CASSFLFGYEQFF.